The 30 T cell receptor beta chains given below trace back to one sample, sequenced in a study of beta chain features in type 1 diabetes. Sequenced material consisted of expressed TCRB transcripts (all of the isolated RNA was reverse transcribed). TCRdb's table, derived via immunoSEQ multiplex PCR, lists solely in-frame clones and lacks some. The sample gives about half a million clones, around 30% of which show up once; around 0.065% is in the top ten. The specimen sequenced was naive CD4+ T cells from blood. The receptors were gathered from a man younger than 35 in good health.

This clone turned up a few times. The genes are TRBV7-2 and TRBJ1-5, with 10 bases fitting TRBD1. Germline CDR1 SGHTA, CDR2 FQGNSA. The J segment lost 5 bases and the V segment lost 1 base, leaving 5 bases of the junction unmatched. This CDR3 has 16 residues. The CDR3 region has the DNA TGTGCCAGCAGCTTAGTCGGACAGGGGGATCATCAGCCCCAGCATTTT. It yields the protein CASSLVGQGDHQPQHF.

The chain carries TRBV10-3 and TRBJ2-7, with 10 bases lining up with TRBD1. CDR3 length: 14 residues. Germline assignment: CDR1 ENHRY and CDR2 SYGVKD. Losses at the gene ends were 7 bases for V and 1 base for J; bases not matched to a gene: 4. The CDR3 is CAIKGDRGSYEQYF. CDR3 nucleotides: TGTGCCATCAAGGGGGACAGGGGATCCTACGAGCAGTACTTC.

This clone was recorded a few times. The chain uses TRBV7-2 and TRBJ2-1; D not resolved. With 3 bases removed from V and 4 bases from J, the gap between germline ends came to 13 bases. The CDR3 runs 15 residues. The germline V gene encodes CDR1 SGHTA and CDR2 FQGNSA. CDR3 residues: CASSFPSTSYNEQFF. The CDR3 coding sequence is TGTGCCAGCAGCTTTCCGTCTACCTCGTACAATGAGCAGTTCTTC.

This chain links TRBV19 with TRBJ2-3, with a possible D match to TRBD2 (5 bases). CDR3 size: 14 residues. V was trimmed by 2 bases and J by 2 bases, leaving 8 bases between them. Germline CDR1 LNHDA, CDR2 SQIVND (reference sequence). The CDR3 here is CASSIRGSTDTQYF. In nucleotides, the CDR3 is TGTGCCAGTAGTATACGGGGATCCACAGATACGCAGTATTTT.

This clone has only a few counts. V and J are TRBV29-1 and TRBJ2-7; D is undetermined. The CDR3 runs to 13 residues. V dropped 6 bases and J dropped 3 bases, with 15 bases sitting between them. Germline CDR1 reads SQVTM; CDR2 reads ANQGSEA. The CDR3 sequence is CSVTWGTNYEQYF. For the CDR3, the DNA is TGCAGCGTGACTTGGGGTACTAACTACGAGCAGTACTTC.

The chain couples TRBV30 to TRBJ1-1; no clear D. CDR1 and CDR2 from the germline V gene are GTSNPN and SVGIG (reference sequence). This CDR3 has 13 amino acids. V lost 4 bases to trimming and J lost 0 bases, with 9 bases between them. The CDR3 region is CAWKGGVNTEAFF. CDR3 nucleotides: TGTGCCTGGAAGGGCGGAGTGAACACTGAAGCTTTCTTT.

This chain links TRBV11-3 with TRBJ2-1, with TRBD1 matching over 8 bases. This CDR3 contains 15 residues. Trimming took 5 bases from V and 4 from J; bases not matched to a gene: 7. The V gene's germline CDR1 is SGHNT and CDR2 YENEEA. The CDR3 bases are TGTGCCAGCAGCGACCGGGACAGGAATTACAATGAGCAGTTCTTC. It yields the protein CASSDRDRNYNEQFF.

This clone appeared a few times. The V call is TRBV15, the J call TRBJ1-4; D is ambiguous. The CDR3 is 17 residues long. V lost 1 base to trimming and J lost 0 bases, with 12 bases between them. The germline V gene encodes CDR1 LNHNV and CDR2 YYDKDF (reference sequence). The CDR3 bases are TGTGCCACCAGCAGAGTAGGAGGGCGTGCAACTAATGAAAAACTGTTTTTT. It codes for CATSRVGGRATNEKLFF.

V usage is TRBV5-1 and J usage is TRBJ2-4; D perhaps matches TRBD1 (6 bases). The CDR3 contains 14 residues. Germline CDR1 reads SGHRS; CDR2 reads YFSETQ. The ends were cut back, 0 bases at V and 6 bases at J, with 10 bases in the middle. In DNA form, the CDR3 reads TGCGCCAGCAGCTTGGTGGCAGGGGTAAACATTCAGTACTTC. This sequence encodes CASSLVAGVNIQYF.

This clone was picked up a small number of times. The chain carries TRBV18 and TRBJ1-1; D perhaps matches TRBD1 (6 bases). The CDR3 sequence is 15 residues long. Germline V gene lookup returns CDR1 KGHSH and CDR2 LQKENI. V lost 2 bases and J lost 3, with 13 bases in between. The CDR3 sequence: CASSPMGGPDTEAFF. CDR3 bases: TGTGCCAGCTCACCAATGGGGGGCCCGGACACTGAAGCTTTCTTT.

V and J are TRBV1 and TRBJ2-7; TRBD2 is taken as the D call from the table, unchecked against the DNA. TRBV1 is described as a pseudogene. The CDR3 runs 12 residues. In nucleotides, the CDR3 is TGCACCAGCAGCCAAGACGGTTACGAGCAGTACTTC. It is translated as CTSSQDGYEQYF.

This clone was recorded a few times. The genes are TRBV5-1 and TRBJ1-1; 9 positions match TRBD1. The germline V gene has CDR1 SGHRS and CDR2 YFSETQ. The V gene end was trimmed by 3 bases and the J gene end by 5 bases; junction bases not matched to a gene: 11. The CDR3 totals 16 residues. In nucleotides, the CDR3 is TGCGCCAGCAGCTGGGGACAGGGAGGAAGAACGACTGAAGCTTTCTTT. The encoded protein is CASSWGQGGRTTEAFF. Variable domain in full (rest from reference TRBV5-1 and TRBJ1-1): KAGVTQTPRYLIKTRGQQVTLSCSPISGHRSVSWYQQTPGQGLQFLFEYFSETQRNKGNFPGRFSGRQFSNSRSEMNVSTLELGDSALYLCASSWGQGGRTTEAFFGQGTRLTVV.

The genes are TRBV4-1 and TRBJ2-6; D is uncertain. Per the germline V gene, CDR1 is MGHRA and CDR2 is YSYEKL. This CDR3 region has 18 residues. The ends were cut back, 0 bases at V and 2 bases at J, with 14 bases in the middle. In DNA form, the CDR3 reads TGCGCCAGCAGCCAAGACTCACCCATCAGTGCTGGGGCCAACGTCCTGACTTTC. Its translation: CASSQDSPISAGANVLTF.

This clone turned up a few times. The gene calls are TRBV29-1 and TRBJ2-7, with D possibly matching TRBD2 (6 bases). Trimming removed 0 bases at V and 1 base at J, with 13 bases between. CDR1 and CDR2 from the germline V gene are SQVTM and ANQGSEA. The CDR3 covers 15 residues. CDR3 in amino acids: CSVEDRLASSYEQYF. The DNA of the CDR3 is TGCAGCGTTGAAGATAGGCTAGCGTCGTCCTACGAGCAGTACTTC.

V gene TRBV2 combines with J gene TRBJ2-1, with D perhaps TRBD1 (5 bases). The length of the CDR3 is 12 residues. Trimming pared 4 bases from V and 6 bases from J, leaving 7 bases between. Germline-derived CDR1 and CDR2 are SNHLY and FYNNEI. CDR3 sequence reads: CASSGQRNEQFF. CDR3 DNA: TGTGCCAGCAGTGGACAGCGCAATGAGCAGTTCTTC.

This chain uses TRBV30 with TRBJ2-1, with D possibly TRBD2 on 6 matching bases. There are 12 residues in the CDR3. V lost 1 base to trimming and J lost 9 bases, with 10 bases between them. Germline V lookup: CDR1 GTSNPN, CDR2 SVGIG (reference sequence). CDR3 amino acids: CAWSDGGFEQFF. The CDR3 nucleotides read TGTGCCTGGAGTGACGGGGGATTTGAGCAGTTCTTC.

This chain uses TRBV19 with TRBJ2-7, with D maybe TRBD1 (5 bases). The CDR3 consists of 14 residues. Trimming stripped 4 bases from V and 0 bases from J, with 10 bases between. From germline, CDR1 is LNHDA and CDR2 SQIVND (reference sequence). This CDR3 is CASSTKTVSYEQYF. The DNA for the CDR3 is TGTGCCAGTAGTACCAAGACAGTCTCCTACGAGCAGTACTTC.

The table lists this clone with a few counts. Additional DNA sequences in this sample encode the identical CDR3. The rearrangement uses TRBV30 and TRBJ1-1; tentatively, D is TRBD1 (6 bases). The V gene's germline CDR1 is GTSNPN and CDR2 SVGIG (reference sequence). With 2 bases removed from V and 5 bases from J, the gap between germline ends came to 12 bases. CDR3 size: 13 residues. The CDR3 loop reads CAWSRQGKTEAFF. The DNA for the CDR3 is TGTGCCTGGAGTCGTCAGGGGAAGACTGAAGCTTTCTTT.

J is TRBJ2-4 and V is TRBV29-1, with D maybe TRBD2 (5 bases). CDR3 length: 14 residues. Between the trimmed V and J ends, which lost 1 base and 1 base, there was a span of 8 bases. Germline lookup yields CDR1 SQVTM and CDR2 ANQGSEA. The CDR3, as DNA: TGCAGCGTTGAAGGACCGGGGGCCAAAAACATTCAGTACTTC. This sequence encodes CSVEGPGAKNIQYF.

V gene TRBV29-1 combines with J gene TRBJ2-3; D is possibly TRBD2 (5 bases). The CDR3 totals 16 residues. CDR1 is SQVTM and CDR2 is ANQGSEA in the germline V gene. Between the trimmed V and J ends, which lost 7 bases and 0 bases, there was a span of 20 bases. The CDR3 region is CSGGGPQEASTDTQYF. The CDR3 DNA is TGCAGCGGTGGTGGACCCCAGGAGGCAAGCACAGATACGCAGTATTTT.

V gene TRBV5-4 combines with J gene TRBJ2-1, with 9 bases fitting TRBD2. The CDR3 has 16 amino acids. Germline CDR1 is SGHNT and CDR2 is YYREEE (reference sequence). V was pared by 3 bases and J by 0 bases, with 4 bases of the junction left unmatched. The CDR3 is CASSSGSGSSYNEQFF. CDR3 in DNA: TGTGCCAGCAGCTCCGGTAGCGGGAGCTCCTACAATGAGCAGTTCTTC.

This sequence joins TRBV29-1 and TRBJ2-5; TRBD1 aligns across 7 bases. The DNA matches TRBJ2-7 better at its end, which makes the J call doubtful. Per the germline V gene, CDR1 is SQVTM and CDR2 is ANQGSEA. The CDR3 consists of 12 residues. The CDR3 DNA reads TGCAGCGTTCGGGGACAGTCCTACGAGCAGTACTTC. Amino acids: CSVRGQSYEQYF.

This chain joins TRBV6-6 and TRBJ2-1, with a weak D call TRBD2 (5 bases). Germline CDR1 and CDR2: MNHNY and SVGAGI (reference sequence). Trimming took 0 bases from V and 7 from J, leaving 10 bases between them. The CDR3 spans 14 residues. The CDR3 coding sequence is TGTGCCAGCAGTTACTCGCTAGCTAGAAATGAGCAGTTCTTC. Amino acid sequence: CASSYSLARNEQFF.

This clone was counted between two and nine times. The V call is TRBV5-1, the J call TRBJ2-1; 9 positions match TRBD2. The trim removed 0 bases at V and 4 bases at J, leaving 2 bases unmatched. This CDR3 has 15 residues. CDR1 is SGHRS and CDR2 is YFSETQ in the germline V gene. The CDR3 loop reads CASSLASGIYNEQFF. DNA for the CDR3: TGCGCCAGCAGCTTGGCTAGCGGGATTTACAATGAGCAGTTCTTC.

Details on this clone: The same CDR3 arises from other DNA sequences in this sample as well. This sequence joins TRBV7-2 and TRBJ2-3; 9 nucleotides match TRBD2. V trimming: 5 bases; J trimming: 3 bases; junction bases outside the gene matches: 3. This CDR3 has 14 amino acids. Germline loops: CDR1 SGHTA, CDR2 FQGNSA. The CDR3 sequence: CASSLSGSTDTQYF. The CDR3 bases are TGTGCCAGCAGCCTTAGCGGGAGTACAGATACGCAGTATTTT.

V and J are TRBV28 and TRBJ2-1; 11 bases map to TRBD2. The CDR3 consists of 15 residues. The trim removed 6 bases at V and 6 bases at J, leaving 7 bases unmatched. Germline assignment: CDR1 MDHEN and CDR2 SYDVKM. The CDR3 DNA sequence: TGTGCCAGCAGCCGAGCGGGACTAGCGGCCAATGAGCAGTTCTTC. Its translation is CASSRAGLAANEQFF.

This clone was seen only a few times. V is TRBV29-1 and J is TRBJ2-5; D remains unclear. Germline V gives CDR1 SQVTM, CDR2 ANQGSEA. This CDR3 spans 11 amino acids. V lost 8 bases, J lost 1 base, and 8 bases lay in between. The CDR3, as DNA: TGCAGCCTGGCCGTCCAAGAGACCCAGTACTTC. Translation: CSLAVQETQYF.

This clone came up a few times. V gene TRBV9 combines with J gene TRBJ2-5; D is unclear. CDR1 is SGDLS and CDR2 is YYNGEE in the germline V gene. Trimming removed 4 bases at V and 2 bases at J, with 12 bases between. This CDR3 has 14 amino acids. CDR3 protein: CASSLSAGQETQYF. For the CDR3, the DNA is TGTGCCAGCAGCCTTAGTGCCGGTCAAGAGACCCAGTACTTC.

The V call is TRBV28, the J call TRBJ1-5, with 7 bases fitting TRBD1. Germline V lookup: CDR1 MDHEN, CDR2 SYDVKM. The length of the CDR3 is 15 residues. J gave up 5 bases and V 4 bases, and 8 bases lay outside the gene matches. The CDR3 region is CASSYGQAGHQPQHF. The CDR3 nucleotides read TGTGCCAGCAGTTACGGACAGGCAGGACATCAGCCCCAGCATTTT.

This clone has more than one count but fewer than ten. This chain links TRBV11-2 with TRBJ2-4, with 7 bases that match TRBD1. The CDR3 spans 15 residues. The V gene's germline CDR1 is SGHAT and CDR2 FQNNGV. The V segment lost 4 bases and the J segment 4 bases; nucleotides outside the gene matches: 7. The CDR3 is CASSSRSGQKNIQYF. In nucleotides, the CDR3 is TGTGCCAGCAGCTCGCGATCGGGACAGAAAAACATTCAGTACTTC.